Below are 23 T cell receptor beta chains sequenced from a single sample in a study of T cells in women clearing cervical HPV infection listed by TCRdb under 2018. The receptor library was made with the immunoSEQ multiplex PCR assay. The immuneACCESS repertoire file appears here via TCRdb, limited to in-frame rearrangements. These files lack a portion of the clones; in checked studies, under half of the deficit traces to unresolved V genes, and the cause of the others is not known. In this sample's table one finds 29,000 or so clones. Approximately 2.9% of the sample rests with the top ten. The sequencing input was blood buffy coat. The receptors shown here come from a woman aged 18 to 75 with a cervical HPV16 infection that either progressed to CIN3+ or cleared (not recorded which).

Comment on this clone: The observed sequence ends 3 residues before the CDR3 terminus, with the missing tail filled in from the germline J gene. The gene calls are TRBV5-1 and TRBJ2-3; no definite D call. Trimming took off 0 bases at V and 1 base at J, with 6 bases between the two ends. CDR3 length equals 14 residues. The germline CDR1 and CDR2 sequences are SGHRS and YFSETQ. The CDR3 reads CASSLGVGTDTQYF. CDR3 DNA, as far as it was read: TGCGCCAGCAGCTTGGGAGTAGGCACAGATACG.

On this clone: The CDR3 end is not reached by the read, which stops 3 residues before it; the germline J gene fills it in. The V gene is TRBV7-9, the J gene TRBJ1-4, with TRBD1 matching over 8 bases. The CDR3 runs 14 residues. The germline CDR1 and CDR2 sequences are SEHNR and FQNEAQ (reference sequence). J was trimmed by 6 bases and V by 5 bases; bases with no gene match: 5. CDR3 DNA, as far as it was read: TGTGCCAGCAGCGATCAGGGGGCGGATGAAAAA. Protein: CASSDQGADEK. The whole CDR3 is CASSDQGADEKLFF.

In regard to this clone: Read coverage stops 3 residues before the CDR3 terminus; the germline J gene supplies the remainder. The genes are TRBV6-2 or TRBV6-3 and TRBJ1-5; 11 bases map to TRBD1. V trimming: 5 bases; J trimming: 9 bases; junction bases outside the gene matches: 6. This CDR3 spans 14 amino acids. Germline loops: CDR1 MNHEY, CDR2 SVGEGT. The sequenced part of the CDR3 DNA is TGTGCCAGCAGTGGGACAGGGGGACTCAGGCCC. It is translated as CASSGTGGLRP. The full CDR3 protein reads CASSGTGGLRPQHF.

For this clone: The CDR3 end falls 3 residues outside the read, so it is completed with the germline J gene. The rearrangement uses TRBV11-2 and TRBJ1-1; D is possibly TRBD1 (5 bases). The germline V gene encodes CDR1 SGHAT and CDR2 FQNNGV. The CDR3 is made up of 12 amino acids. The sequenced part of the CDR3 DNA is TGTGCCAGCAGCTTAGGGGGGGTTGGG. Protein: CASSLGGVG. The whole CDR3 sequence reads CASSLGGVGAFF.

A remark on this clone: The CDR3 extends 3 residues past the end of the read, so its final part is completed from the germline J gene. The chain employs TRBV2 and TRBJ2-5; D is ambiguous. V lost 0 bases and J 5 bases, leaving 4 bases between the germline ends. Germline loops: CDR1 SNHLY, CDR2 FYNNEI. The CDR3 runs to 12 residues. CDR3 DNA, as far as it was read: TGTGCCAGCAGTGAAGCACGGGAGACC. This codes for CASSEARET. From start to end, the CDR3 is CASSEARETQYF.

A remark on this clone: The read comes to an end 3 residues before the CDR3 does, leaving the germline J gene to fill in the end. This chain links TRBV19 with TRBJ1-1, with D unresolved. The V gene's germline CDR1 is LNHDA and CDR2 SQIVND (reference sequence). The V and J ends lost 3 bases and 0 bases respectively, with 5 bases between them. The CDR3 is 13 amino acids. The CDR3 is CASSMRVNTEAFF. The sequenced CDR3 bases are TGTGCCAGTAGTATGAGGGTGAACACTGAA.

A note on this clone: Coverage ceases 3 residues before the CDR3 finishes, and the germline J gene fills in the end. V usage is TRBV19 and J usage is TRBJ2-1, with TRBD2 identical over 12 bases. CDR1 and CDR2 (germline): LNHDA, SQIVND (reference sequence). J lost 3 bases, V lost 10 bases, and 7 bases had no gene match. The CDR3 consists of 15 residues. The chain's CDR3 is CATRTSGNGYNEQFF. Partial CDR3 DNA: TGTGCCACAAGGACTAGCGGGAACGGCTACAATGAG.

For this clone: The CDR3 goes on 3 residues after the read ends, and that part is filled in from the germline J gene. The V and J genes are TRBV2 and TRBJ1-1; D is possibly TRBD1 (6 bases). The CDR3 consists of 12 residues. Looked up from germline, CDR1 is SNHLY and CDR2 is FYNNEI. The CDR3 bases that were read are TGTGCCAGCACAGACAACAGGGATCGG. Protein: CASTDNRDR. The full CDR3 protein is CASTDNRDRAFF.

Details on this clone: The sequence runs out 3 residues before the end of the CDR3; the remainder is reconstructed from the germline J gene. The chain recombines TRBV13 with TRBJ2-5, with TRBD2 as a possible D gene (5 bases). The CDR3 contains 15 residues. V was clipped by 0 bases and J by 5 bases, with 13 bases between them. Germline CDR1 is PRHDT and CDR2 is FYEKMQ (reference sequence). Incomplete CDR3 DNA: TGTGCCAGCAGCTTAGGGGTCTCTACGGGGGAGACC. Translation: CASSLGVSTGET. In full, the CDR3 reads CASSLGVSTGETQYF.

Regarding this clone: The CDR3 goes on 3 residues after the read ends, and that part is filled in from the germline J gene. J is TRBJ1-1 and V is TRBV18; TRBD1 is a possible D gene (5 bases). V was clipped by 3 bases and J by 2 bases, with 13 bases between them. This CDR3 comprises 15 residues. Germline V gene lookup returns CDR1 KGHSH and CDR2 LQKENI. The CDR3 bases that were read are TGTGCCAGCTCACCCCCATCGACAGATAACACTGAA. Protein sequence: CASSPPSTDNTE. Given in full, the CDR3 is CASSPPSTDNTEAFF.

Worth noting for this clone: The read stops 3 residues short of the end of the CDR3; the missing end is completed from the germline J gene. V usage is TRBV5-6 and J usage is TRBJ2-2; D is possibly TRBD1 (5 bases). Germline assignment: CDR1 SGHDT and CDR2 YYEEEE. CDR3 length: 13 amino acids. Trimming cost V 2 bases and J 5 bases, with 7 bases left between them. The CDR3 here is CASSFRETGELFF. Partial CDR3 DNA: TGTGCCAGCAGCTTCAGGGAAACCGGGGAG.

A word on this clone: The CDR3 end falls 3 residues outside the read, so it is completed with the germline J gene. This chain uses TRBV7-2 with TRBJ2-3; the match to TRBD2 covers 7 bases. The CDR3 runs 15 residues. Germline CDR1 reads SGHTA; CDR2 reads FQGNSA. The sequenced CDR3 bases are TGTGCCAGCAGCTTAGCGTTAGATGGGGGGGAGACG. The encoded protein is CASSLALDGGET. The complete CDR3 reads CASSLALDGGETQYF.

Note on this clone: The read ends 3 residues shy of where the CDR3 ends; the end is completed using the germline J gene. J is TRBJ2-2 and V is TRBV4-2, with D unresolved. Germline V gene sequence: CDR1 LGHNA, CDR2 YNFKEQ. V lost 1 base to trimming and J lost 3 bases, with 9 bases between them. The CDR3 runs to 15 residues. The sequenced CDR3 bases are TGTGCCAGCAGCCAAGGTGATAGCCACACCGGGGAG. Protein: CASSQGDSHTGE. The whole CDR3 sequence reads CASSQGDSHTGELFF.

Concerning this clone itself: The sequenced fragment ends 3 residues before the CDR3 boundary, so the rest is inferred from the germline J gene. The chain links TRBV14 to TRBJ2-7; 9 nucleotides agree with TRBD2. The CDR3 length is 14 residues. The germline gives CDR1 SGHDN, CDR2 FVKESK. Losses at the gene ends were 0 bases for V and 3 bases for J; bases not matched to a gene: 0. The CDR3 loop reads CASSQDSGGYEQYF. The sequenced part of the CDR3 DNA is TGTGCCAGCAGCCAAGATAGCGGGGGCTACGAG.

Remarks on this clone: The DNA ends 3 residues before the CDR3 does, and the rest of the CDR3 is filled in from the germline J gene. The V and J genes are TRBV23-1 and TRBJ2-7, with 13 bases lining up with TRBD2. TRBV23-1 is annotated as an ORF whose role is uncertain. CDR3 length equals 18 residues. After removal of 2 bases from V and 1 base from J, the junction contained 8 bases not matched to a gene. CDR3 protein: CASSQPGLAGLWSYEQYF. The DNA read from the CDR3 is TGCGCCAGCAGTCAACCGGGACTAGCGGGATTGTGGTCCTACGAG.

About this clone: From the germline J gene comes the end of the CDR3, since the read stops 3 residues before it. This sequence joins TRBV12-3 or TRBV12-4 and TRBJ2-2; D unclear. The length of the CDR3 is 14 residues. With 0 bases removed from V and 3 bases from J, the gap between germline ends came to 5 bases. The sequenced CDR3 bases are TGTGCCAGCAGTTTAGCGGGCTACACCGGGGAG. Its protein product is CASSLAGYTGE. In full, the CDR3 reads CASSLAGYTGELFF.

A word on this clone: The DNA ends 3 residues before the CDR3 does, and the rest of the CDR3 is filled in from the germline J gene. This chain joins TRBV30 and TRBJ1-2; TRBD1 aligns across 9 bases. This CDR3 comprises 14 residues. CDR1 GTSNPN and CDR2 SVGIG come from the germline V gene (reference sequence). The V segment lost 4 bases and the J segment 4 bases; nucleotides outside the gene matches: 7. The covered CDR3 bases are TGTGCCTGGACCCAACAGGGGGCACGCTATGGC. This translates into CAWTQQGARYG. The CDR3 in full is CAWTQQGARYGYTF.

Points on this clone: The read halts 3 residues ahead of the CDR3 end, with the missing end drawn from the germline J gene. The rearrangement links TRBV19 to TRBJ1-3; no definite D call. V was pared by 3 bases and J by 0 bases, with 15 bases between. The CDR3 covers 17 residues. The germline V gene has CDR1 LNHDA and CDR2 SQIVND (reference sequence). This chain's CDR3 is CASSIKFGLLSGNTIYF. The CDR3 DNA, read in part, is TGTGCCAGTAGTATTAAGTTCGGACTTCTCTCTGGAAACACC.

As regards this clone: The CDR3 goes on 3 residues after the read ends, and that part is filled in from the germline J gene. V gene TRBV19 combines with J gene TRBJ1-5, with D unresolved. In germline, CDR1 is LNHDA, CDR2 SQIVND (reference sequence). The CDR3 runs 13 residues. V lost 2 bases and J lost 4, with 6 bases in between. Partial CDR3 DNA: TGTGCCAGTAGTATATCCGGGAATCAGCCC. It codes for CASSISGNQP. In full, the CDR3 reads CASSISGNQPQHF.

Notes on this clone: The CDR3 end lies 3 residues beyond the end of the read and is filled in from the germline J gene. This rearrangement joins TRBV18 to TRBJ2-2; TRBD2 matches at 9 bases. This CDR3 region has 16 residues. Germline CDR1 reads KGHSH; CDR2 reads LQKENI. With 1 base clipped from V and 4 bases from J, the junction kept 4 bases outside the gene matches. The CDR3 bases that were read are TGTGCCAGCTCACCACGCGCGGGAGGGTCCACCGGGGAG. It specifies CASSPRAGGSTGE. The whole CDR3 protein reads CASSPRAGGSTGELFF.

As regards this clone: The sequence runs out 3 residues before the end of the CDR3; the remainder is reconstructed from the germline J gene. V and J are TRBV12-3 or TRBV12-4 and TRBJ2-7, with D perhaps matching TRBD1 (5 bases). Trimming removed 6 bases at V and 5 bases at J, with 17 bases between. The CDR3 runs 14 residues. The CDR3: CASSPVVGRDEQYF. CDR3 bases read: TGTGCCAGCAGCCCAGTTGTCGGCAGGGACGAG.

As regards this clone: The read stops 3 residues short of the end of the CDR3; the missing end is completed from the germline J gene. The chain couples TRBV10-3 to TRBJ1-6, with D hard to call. Trimming stripped 4 bases from V and 0 bases from J, with 10 bases between. The V gene's germline CDR1 is ENHRY and CDR2 SYGVKD. This CDR3 spans 16 amino acids. The CDR3 DNA, read in part, is TGTGCCATCAGTGTCGGGGATATCTCCTATAATTCACCC. As protein: CAISVGDISYNSP. The CDR3 in full is CAISVGDISYNSPLHF.

To note about this clone: Read coverage stops 3 residues before the CDR3 terminus; the germline J gene supplies the remainder. This chain uses TRBV4-1 with TRBJ2-5; 10 bases line up with TRBD2. Germline V gene data show CDR1 as MGHRA and CDR2 as YSYEKL. The junction had 7 bases not matched to a gene; V was cut back by 5 bases and J by 4 bases. The CDR3 has 15 residues. The CDR3 loop is CASSLLAGMRETQYF. CDR3 DNA, as far as it was read: TGCGCCAGCAGCTTACTAGCGGGAATGAGAGAGACC.